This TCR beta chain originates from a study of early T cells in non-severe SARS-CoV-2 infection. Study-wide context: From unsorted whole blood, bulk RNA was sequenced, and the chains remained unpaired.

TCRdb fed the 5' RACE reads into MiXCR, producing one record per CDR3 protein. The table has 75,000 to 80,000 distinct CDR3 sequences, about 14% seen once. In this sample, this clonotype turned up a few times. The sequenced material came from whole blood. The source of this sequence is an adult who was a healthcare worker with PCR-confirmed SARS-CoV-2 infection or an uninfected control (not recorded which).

This chain's CDR3 is CASSQGGTPDNEQFF. Written as DNA, the CDR3 is TGTGCCAGCAGCCAAGGCGGGACTCCGGATAATGAGCAGTTCTTC. The V call is TRBV4-2, the J call TRBJ2-1; possible D gene TRBD2, 6 bases. This CDR3 is built from 15 residues. Germline-derived CDR1 and CDR2 are LGHNA and YNFKEQ. The V end was cut by 1 base, the J end by 7 bases, with 14 bases between.